This T cell receptor beta chain was captured by sequencing in a study of blood T cells in healthy people across ages. General observations from the study: It was not known whether donors were CMV positive (a possible confounder of expanded clonotype changes).

A note on this clonotype: The antigen is unknown. The germline gene is not matched at one end of the junction; a read error may be the cause.

Then a second PCR, running about 7 to 11 cycles, was carried out with a sample-barcoded 5' primer and a J-beta primer mix. Each cDNA molecule received a tag from a template-switch adaptor that had 12 random nucleotides. TCRdb independently ran MiXCR on the 5' RACE reads; one entry per CDR3 protein. The sample yields 800,000 or so distinct CDR3 sequences, roughly 25% seen once. The sample also formed part of further work on T cells of mothers and their children.

This clonotype was obtained from a boy younger than 18 in good health. What was sequenced was blood.

The CDR3 spells CASSLSGVQDSDNEQFF. As DNA, the CDR3 is TGTGCCAGCAGCTTATCAGGTGTCCAGGACTCCGACAATGAGCAGTTCTTC. The V and J genes are TRBV7-9 and TRBJ2-1, with D perhaps TRBD2 (5 bases). CDR3 length equals 17 residues. CDR1 SEHNR and CDR2 FQNEAQ come from the germline V gene (reference sequence).